This paragraph covers one TCR beta chain sequence. Indicated treatment: oral pan-JAK inhibitor, 5-10 mg twice daily. This record comes from a study of CD8+ T cells in alopecia areata. Study-wide context: People stayed on tofacitinib for 6 to 18 months, then stopped the drug for 6 months.

Reverse transcription of extracted RNA yielded cDNA, which provided the sequencing template. Method: immunoSEQ multiplex PCR; TCRdb's copy keeps in-frame clones and lacks some. The data hold around 86,000 clones, with just over 70% observed a single time. This clonotype was obtained from a human donor with alopecia areata. The source was CD8+ T cells sorted from blood, collected between weeks 43 and 45, from a patient treated with tofacitinib.

The CDR3 is CASSFTSAGGTGELFF. The CDR3 DNA follows: TGTGCCAGCAGTTTTACCAGCGCAGGAGGGACCGGGGAGCTGTTTTTT. The chain recombines TRBV27 with TRBJ2-2; D may be TRBD2 (6 bases). The germline gives CDR1 MNHEY, CDR2 SMNVEV (reference sequence). The CDR3 runs 16 residues. V gave up 3 bases and J gave up 5 bases, with 16 bases separating them.